This TCR beta chain was obtained from a study of CD8 T cells in ankylosing spondylitis. Study conclusions and caveats: From matched ankylosing spondylitis synovial fluid, disease-linked clones were reportedly recovered at significantly enriched levels. Made up of eight highly homologous variants, a TCR beta motif appeared characteristic of ankylosing spondylitis blood.

Quantitative molecular-barcoded 5'-RACE generated the TCR beta libraries. One entry per CDR3 protein results from TCRdb running MiXCR on the 5' RACE reads. Of fewer than 400,000 distinct CDR3 sequences listed, roughly 8% were seen once; the top ten hold roughly 15%. Ten or more counts support this clonotype. The antigen is not known. CDR3 length equals 13 residues. Germline CDR1 is SQVTM and CDR2 is ANQGSEA. V lost 6 bases to trimming and J lost 4 bases; unmatched junction nucleotides: 5. The sequencing input was blood, either unsorted or a sorted T cell fraction (not recorded which). This TCR came from a male donor with ankylosing spondylitis. This chain links TRBV29-1 with TRBJ2-1, with 8 bases lining up with TRBD1. The CDR3 protein is CSVGRDRYNEQFF. CDR3 nucleotides: TGCAGCGTCGGCCGGGACAGGTACAATGAGCAGTTCTTC.